The source of this T cell receptor (beta chain) is a study of T cell repertoires in cytomegalovirus infection. General observations from the study: CMV-specific TCR beta clonotypes restricted by HLA-C were the ones dominating the ex vivo response.

A single record per CDR3 protein comes from TCRdb applying MiXCR to the reads. The sample carries fewer than 200,000 distinct CDR3 sequences, approximately 19% recorded once. The CDR3 has 16 residues. The germline V gene has CDR1 SGHVS and CDR2 FQNEAQ. With 5 bases clipped from V and 0 bases from J, the junction kept 7 bases outside the gene matches. Comment on this clonotype: Its antigen is undetermined.

The TCR comes from a human donor in good health (CMV status not recorded). Some clones in this sample may be carry-over from other donors' samples. The chain links TRBV7-8 to TRBJ2-3, with 8 nucleotides matching TRBD2. The sequencing input was PBMCs. The CDR3 nucleotides are TGTGCCAGCAGCCTGAGCGGGGGTACTAGCACAGATACGCAGTATTTT. This encodes CASSLSGGTSTDTQYF.